This TCR beta chain is drawn from a study of CD8 T cells in Susac syndrome. Study-level findings and limits: The study recognized that the number of individuals in its TCR sequencing and HLA analysis was relatively small.

Points on this clonotype: Its cognate antigen is unknown.

When the RNA was reverse transcribed, random hexamers were used with an input of about 0.5 to 1 ug. Amplification of TCR beta CDR3 across 54 Vbeta and 13 Jbeta was performed with immunoSEQ multiplex PCR. MiXCR, run by TCRdb on the immunoSEQ multiplex PCR reads, gives a single entry per CDR3 protein. This sample has fewer than 250,000 distinct CDR3 sequences, with over 85% found just once. The ends lost 5 bases at V and 8 bases at J; junction bases unmatched: 6. The V gene's germline CDR1 is SGHTA and CDR2 FQGNSA. This CDR3 comprises 15 residues. The TCR comes from a human donor in good health. The chain is built from TRBV7-2 and TRBJ2-1, with TRBD2 matching 13 bases. Sequencing input: CD4+ T cells from PBMCs. CDR3 coding DNA: TGTGCCAGCAGCCCCCGGACTAGCGGGGGTGATGAGCAGTTCTTC. Translated: CASSPRTSGGDEQFF.